The subject of this entry is one T cell receptor (beta chain). Its antigen remains unidentified. The data were obtained in a study of shared clonotypes between healthy human individuals. Trimming took 5 bases from V and 5 from J, leaving 3 bases between them. The germline gives CDR1 SEHNR, CDR2 FQNEAQ (reference sequence). The CDR3 has 11 residues. The study's findings and limits: Naive subsets tended to show greater estimated richness than memory subsets. Sorted-subset sequencing, rarefaction showed, was incomplete despite large depth. Sequencing depth was expected to influence donor clonotype sharing.

Data came from immunoSEQ multiplex PCR; TCRdb stores just in-frame clones and leaves some out. The sample contains around 2.1 million clones, under 97% of which appear only once. This sequence joins TRBV7-9 and TRBJ2-2; D is ambiguous. This receptor was obtained from a man between 18 and 29 years old in good health. Sequencing input: naive CD4+ T cells sorted from blood. The subset denotes: CD45RA+ positively selected. The CDR3 nucleotides read TGTGCCAGCAGCGGGACCGGGGAGCTGTTTTTT. Translation: CASSGTGELFF.